These 20 T cell receptor beta chains were sequenced from one sample in a study of post-analysis software for immune sequencing data (dated by TCRdb to the mid-2010s). General findings and caveats noted by the study authors: Significantly higher frequencies in patients than in controls were found for roughly 5 TRBV segments, including TRBV5-6, TRBV5-1 and TRBV20-1.

The method behind the library was PCR. Sequencer: Illumina HiSeq 2500. To reduce PCR and sequencing biases, unique molecular identifiers were built into the TCR beta cDNA libraries. TCRdb reprocessing: public reads trimmed at Q25 with fastp, clones called with MiXCR, in-frame beta chains kept. When rows share a CDR3 protein, they turn into one entry using the most common DNA and genes. The sample table shows hundreds of thousands of distinct CDR3 sequences, and around 60% are seen once. About 11% of the sample comes from the top ten. Antigen specificity for these receptors is unknown. The sample was blood. The receptors originated from a girl between 2 and 10 years old with multiple sclerosis.

In this sample, this clonotype turned up a few times. V is TRBV29-1 and J is TRBJ2-1; the D is unclear. V was pared by 2 bases and J by 7 bases, with 15 bases between. This CDR3 region has 14 residues. Germline V CDR1 and CDR2: SQVTM, ANQGSEA. Here the CDR3 reads CSVEPLEGPNEQFF. In nucleotides, the CDR3 is TGCAGCGTTGAACCCCTTGAAGGGCCGAATGAGCAGTTCTTC.

Details on this clonotype: One end of the junction fails to match germline, which may point to a read error. The chain couples TRBV7-2 to TRBJ2-3, with 14 bases that match TRBD2. Looked up from germline, CDR1 is SGHTA and CDR2 is FQGNSA. This CDR3 is built from 16 residues. CDR3 sequence (DNA): TGTGCCAGTAGCTTATCGGGACTAGCGGGAGCGAAGGCGCAGTATTTT. This codes for CASSLSGLAGAKAQYF.

As to this clonotype: The junction departs from the called germline gene at one end, perhaps through a read error. The rearrangement uses TRBV15 and TRBJ2-1; D gene uncertain. CDR1 is LNHNV, CDR2 YYDKDF, per germline (reference sequence). This CDR3 is 14 amino acids long. The DNA of the CDR3 is TGTGCCGCCAGCAGAGATCCCACCAACAATGAGCAGTTCTTC. This sequence encodes CAASRDPTNNEQFF.

This clonotype was observed a single time. The chain uses TRBV9 and TRBJ2-3; 7 bases agree with TRBD2. V lost 2 bases, J lost 3 bases, and 12 bases stayed unmatched. The CDR3 runs to 17 residues. The germline V gene has CDR1 SGDLS and CDR2 YYNGEE. In nucleotides, the CDR3 is TGTGCCAGCAGCGTTTTAACCCAGCGGGAAAAGACAGATACGCAGTATTTT. This gives the protein CASSVLTQREKTDTQYF.

The chain couples TRBV3-1 to TRBJ1-2; TRBD1 agrees at 7 bases. The V and J ends lost 4 bases and 3 bases, in that order; junction bases with no gene match: 8. There are 15 residues in the CDR3. The germline gives CDR1 LGHDT, CDR2 YNNKEL (reference sequence). CDR3 in amino acids: CASSPQGGKHYGYTF. The CDR3 nucleotides are TGTGCCAGCAGCCCTCAGGGGGGGAAGCACTATGGCTACACCTTC. Using reference TRBV3-1 and TRBJ1-2 for the parts outside the CDR3, the full variable domain is DTAVSQTPKYLVTQMGNDKSIKCEQNLGHDTMYWYKQDSKKFLKIMFSYNNKELIINETVPNRFSPKSPDKAHLNLHINSLELGDSAVYFCASSPQGGKHYGYTFGSGTRLTVV.

The chain links TRBV20-1 to TRBJ1-5, with 8 bases identical to TRBD1. The germline gives CDR1 DFQATT, CDR2 SNEGSKA (reference sequence). The CDR3 extends over 16 amino acids. The trim removed 4 bases at V and 2 bases at J, leaving 10 bases unmatched. The CDR3 nucleotides are TGCAGTGCTACCTTTCGGACAGGGTCGGGCAATCAGCCCCAGCATTTT. It codes for CSATFRTGSGNQPQHF.

The CDR3 loop is CAISRSGKMSYEQYF. Written as DNA, the CDR3 is TGTGCCATCAGTAGGAGCGGGAAGATGTCCTACGAGCAGTACTTC. The rearrangement joins TRBV10-3 to TRBJ2-7; 7 nucleotides line up with TRBD2. The CDR3 length is 15 residues. The ends lost 5 bases at V and 1 base at J; junction bases unmatched: 8. Germline CDR1 ENHRY, CDR2 SYGVKD.

The chain uses TRBV6-2 or TRBV6-3 and TRBJ2-7; TRBD1 matches 7 bases. After removal of 5 bases from V and 5 bases from J, the junction contained 3 bases not matched to a gene. CDR1 MNHEY and CDR2 SVGEGT come from the germline V gene. The CDR3 runs to 12 residues. The CDR3 region is CASSNRGHEQYF. As DNA, the CDR3 is TGTGCCAGCAGTAACAGGGGCCACGAGCAGTACTTC.

CDR3 region: CSACGTVNTEAFF. In nucleotides, the CDR3 is TGCAGTGCTTGCGGGACGGTGAACACTGAAGCTTTCTTT. J is TRBJ1-1 and V is TRBV20-1; tentatively, D is TRBD1 (5 bases). CDR3 length: 13 residues. The V end lost 5 bases, the J end lost 0 bases, and 10 bases lay between the germline ends. Germline V CDR1 and CDR2: DFQATT, SNEGSKA (reference sequence).

This clonotype has a handful of counts. V and J are TRBV11-3 and TRBJ2-3; 7 bases line up with TRBD1. Germline-derived CDR1 and CDR2 are SGHNT and YENEEA. The trim removed 1 base at V and 4 bases at J, leaving 11 bases unmatched. The CDR3 runs to 17 residues. The CDR3 sequence is CASSLAQGGVGADTQYF. Written as DNA, the CDR3 is TGTGCCAGCAGCTTAGCCCAAGGGGGCGTCGGCGCAGATACGCAGTATTTT.

The chain recombines TRBV4-3 with TRBJ2-3; TRBD1 or TRBD2 may be the D gene (5 bases each). Germline CDR1 reads LGHNA; CDR2 reads YSLEER. The V end lost 0 bases, the J end lost 2 bases, and 15 bases lay between the germline ends. The CDR3 sequence is 17 residues long. The CDR3: CASSQDLRAGPTDTQYF. In DNA, the CDR3 is TGCGCCAGCAGCCAAGATCTGAGGGCAGGGCCCACAGATACGCAGTATTTT.

The chain couples TRBV6-6 to TRBJ2-7; 11 bases match TRBD1. Trimming removed 6 bases from V and 1 base from J; junction bases left unmatched: 5. Looked up from germline, CDR1 is MNHNY and CDR2 is SVGAGI (reference sequence). CDR3 length equals 15 residues. In nucleotides, the CDR3 is TGTGCCAGCAGAGACGGACAGGGGGCATCCTACGAGCAGTACTTC. It translates to CASRDGQGASYEQYF.

The rearrangement uses TRBV12-3 or TRBV12-4 and TRBJ2-1; no reliable D call. The CDR3 loop spans 12 amino acids. Trimming pared 3 bases from V and 9 bases from J, leaving 9 bases between. The CDR3 loop reads CASSFPRSEQFF. In DNA, the CDR3 is TGTGCCAGCAGTTTTCCGCGTAGTGAGCAGTTCTTC.

The table lists this clonotype with a count of one. V usage is TRBV20-1 and J usage is TRBJ2-6; perhaps TRBD1 as D (6 bases). Trimming stripped 0 bases from V and 4 bases from J, with 13 bases between. Germline V lookup: CDR1 DFQATT, CDR2 SNEGSKA (reference sequence). The CDR3 totals 16 residues. The CDR3 DNA reads TGCAGTGCTAGAGATACCAGGGGCTGGGGGGCCAACGTCCTGACTTTC. Protein sequence: CSARDTRGWGANVLTF.

The J gene is TRBJ2-4, the V gene TRBV2, with 16 bases aligning to TRBD2. This CDR3 contains 15 residues. The trim removed 7 bases at V and 7 bases at J, leaving 4 bases unmatched. CDR1 SNHLY and CDR2 FYNNEI come from the germline V gene. The chain's CDR3 is CASTGTSGRANIQYF. CDR3 coding DNA: TGTGCCAGCACCGGGACTAGCGGGAGGGCGAACATTCAGTACTTC.

V usage is TRBV6-2 or TRBV6-3 and J usage is TRBJ2-4; D tentatively fits TRBD1 or TRBD2 (5 bases each). The germline V gene has CDR1 MNHEY and CDR2 SVGEGT. This CDR3 has 18 amino acids. V gave up 2 bases and J gave up 3 bases, with 20 bases separating them. This CDR3 reads CASSYRVMGDHDKNIQYF. For the CDR3, the DNA is TGTGCCAGCAGTTACAGAGTTATGGGGGATCACGACAAAAACATTCAGTACTTC.

V gene TRBV2 combines with J gene TRBJ2-5; 9 nucleotides match TRBD1. The CDR3 covers 15 residues. The germline V gene has CDR1 SNHLY and CDR2 FYNNEI. V lost 7 bases and J lost 4; bases outside the gene matches: 10. This chain's CDR3 is CASTEGGTGRETQYF. In DNA form, the CDR3 reads TGTGCCAGCACCGAGGGCGGGACAGGGAGAGAGACCCAGTACTTC.

The CDR3: CSARGGTGSEQYF. The CDR3 coding sequence is TGCAGTGCTAGAGGCGGGACAGGTAGCGAGCAGTACTTC. This rearrangement joins TRBV20-1 to TRBJ2-7, with 8 positions matching TRBD1. Germline lookup yields CDR1 DFQATT and CDR2 SNEGSKA (reference sequence). The CDR3 runs to 13 residues. With 1 base clipped from V and 6 bases from J, the junction kept 5 bases outside the gene matches.

This clonotype showed up just a few times. V is TRBV10-2 and J is TRBJ2-1; TRBD2 agrees at 7 bases. The CDR3 covers 16 residues. The trim removed 3 bases at V and 5 bases at J, leaving 10 bases unmatched. Germline V gene sequence: CDR1 WSHSY, CDR2 SAAADI. The CDR3 region is CASSDLSASGNNEQFF. The CDR3, as DNA: TGCGCCAGCAGTGATTTGTCGGCTAGCGGAAACAATGAGCAGTTCTTC.

The genes are TRBV2 and TRBJ2-5; D is undetermined. V lost 3 bases, J lost 5 bases, and 7 bases lay in between. The length of the CDR3 is 12 residues. CDR1 and CDR2 from the germline V gene are SNHLY and FYNNEI. The CDR3 region is CASSDYRETQYF. CDR3 nucleotide sequence: TGTGCCAGCAGTGACTACCGGGAGACCCAGTACTTC.